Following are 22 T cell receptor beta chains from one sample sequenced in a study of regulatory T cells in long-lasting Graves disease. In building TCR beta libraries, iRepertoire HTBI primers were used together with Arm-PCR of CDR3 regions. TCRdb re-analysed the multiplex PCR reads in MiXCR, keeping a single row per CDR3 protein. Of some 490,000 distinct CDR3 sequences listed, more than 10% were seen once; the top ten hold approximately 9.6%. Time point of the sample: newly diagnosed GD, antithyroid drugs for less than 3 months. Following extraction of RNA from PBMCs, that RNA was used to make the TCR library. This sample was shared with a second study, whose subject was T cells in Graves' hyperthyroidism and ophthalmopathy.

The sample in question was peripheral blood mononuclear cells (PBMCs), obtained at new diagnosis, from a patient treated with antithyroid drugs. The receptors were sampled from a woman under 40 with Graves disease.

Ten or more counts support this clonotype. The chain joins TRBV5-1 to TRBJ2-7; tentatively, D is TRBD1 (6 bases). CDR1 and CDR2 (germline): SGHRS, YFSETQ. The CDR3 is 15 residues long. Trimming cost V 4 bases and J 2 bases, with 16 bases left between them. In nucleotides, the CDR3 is TGCGCCAGCAGCCCCGGGACAATGGGGCCCTACGAGCAGTACTTC. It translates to CASSPGTMGPYEQYF.

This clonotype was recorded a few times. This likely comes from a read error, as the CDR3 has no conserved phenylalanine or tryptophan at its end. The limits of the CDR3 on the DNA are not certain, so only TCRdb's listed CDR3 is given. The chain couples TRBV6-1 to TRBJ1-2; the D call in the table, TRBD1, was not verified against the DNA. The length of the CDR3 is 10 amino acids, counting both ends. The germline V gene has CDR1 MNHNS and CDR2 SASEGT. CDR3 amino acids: CASGIPPGTL.

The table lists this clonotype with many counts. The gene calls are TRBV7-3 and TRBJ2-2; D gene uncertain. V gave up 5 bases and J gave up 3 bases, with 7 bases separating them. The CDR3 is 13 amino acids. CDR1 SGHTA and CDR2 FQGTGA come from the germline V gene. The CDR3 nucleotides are TGTGCCAGCAGCCCCACCCACACCGGGGAGCTGTTTTTT. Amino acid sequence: CASSPTHTGELFF.

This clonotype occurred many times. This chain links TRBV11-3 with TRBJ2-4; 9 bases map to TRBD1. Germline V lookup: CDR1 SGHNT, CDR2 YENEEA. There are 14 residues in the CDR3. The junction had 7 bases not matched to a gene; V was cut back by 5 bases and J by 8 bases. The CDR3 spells CASSPGQGSDIQYF. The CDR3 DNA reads TGTGCCAGCAGCCCCGGACAGGGGTCAGACATTCAGTACTTC.

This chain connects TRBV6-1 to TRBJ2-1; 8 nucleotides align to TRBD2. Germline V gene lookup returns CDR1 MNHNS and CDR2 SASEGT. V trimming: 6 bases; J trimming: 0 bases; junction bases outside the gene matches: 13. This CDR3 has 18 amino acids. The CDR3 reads CASRRTASGSVSYNEQFF. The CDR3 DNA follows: TGTGCCAGCAGGCGAACCGCCAGCGGGAGCGTCTCCTACAATGAGCAGTTCTTC.

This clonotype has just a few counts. The CDR3 DNA follows: TGCGCCAGCAGCTTGGGGAGCGGGGGAGGGTACAATGAGCAGTTCTTC. Translating it yields CASSLGSGGGYNEQFF. The chain is built from TRBV5-1 and TRBJ2-1, with 8 bases aligning to TRBD2. The V segment lost 0 bases and the J segment 4 bases; nucleotides outside the gene matches: 6. CDR3 length equals 16 residues. CDR1 and CDR2 (germline): SGHRS, YFSETQ.

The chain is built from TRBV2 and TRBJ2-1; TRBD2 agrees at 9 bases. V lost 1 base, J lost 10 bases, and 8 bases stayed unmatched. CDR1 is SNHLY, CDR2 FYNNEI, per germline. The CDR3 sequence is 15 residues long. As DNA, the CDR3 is TGTGCCAGCAGTGAAGGTTTACTAGCGGGCAGGGAGCAGTTCTTC. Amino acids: CASSEGLLAGREQFF.

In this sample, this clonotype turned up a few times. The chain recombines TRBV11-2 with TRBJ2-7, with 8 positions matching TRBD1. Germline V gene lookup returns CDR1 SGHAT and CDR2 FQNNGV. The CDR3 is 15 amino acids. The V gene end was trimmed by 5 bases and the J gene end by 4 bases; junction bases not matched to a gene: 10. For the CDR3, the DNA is TGTGCCAGCAGCCGAGGACAGGGTGTCTATTACGAGCAGTACTTC. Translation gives CASSRGQGVYYEQYF. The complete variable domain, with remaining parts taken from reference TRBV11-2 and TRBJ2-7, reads EAGVAQSPRYKIIEKRQSVAFWCNPISGHATLYWYQQILGQGPKLLIQFQNNGVVDDSQLPKDRFSAERLKGVDSTLKIQPAKLEDSAVYLCASSRGQGVYYEQYFGPGTRLTVT.

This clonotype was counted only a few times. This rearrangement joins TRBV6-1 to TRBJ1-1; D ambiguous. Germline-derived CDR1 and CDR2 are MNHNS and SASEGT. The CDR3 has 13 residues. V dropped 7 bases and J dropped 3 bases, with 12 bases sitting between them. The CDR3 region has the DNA TGTGCCAGCACCCCCTCCCTCGACACTGAAGCTTTCTTT. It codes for CASTPSLDTEAFF.

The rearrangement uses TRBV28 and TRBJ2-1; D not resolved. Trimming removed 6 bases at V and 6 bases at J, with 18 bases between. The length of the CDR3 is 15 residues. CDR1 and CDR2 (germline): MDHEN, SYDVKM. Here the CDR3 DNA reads TGTGCCAGCAGCCTAACAGCTCCTTATGGCAATGAGCAGTTCTTC. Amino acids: CASSLTAPYGNEQFF. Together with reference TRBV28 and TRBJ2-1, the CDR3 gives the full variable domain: DVKVTQSSRYLVKRTGEKVFLECVQDMDHENMFWYRQDPGLGLRLIYFSYDVKMKEKGDIPEGYSVSREKKERFSLILESASTNQTSMYLCASSLTAPYGNEQFFGPGTRLTVL.

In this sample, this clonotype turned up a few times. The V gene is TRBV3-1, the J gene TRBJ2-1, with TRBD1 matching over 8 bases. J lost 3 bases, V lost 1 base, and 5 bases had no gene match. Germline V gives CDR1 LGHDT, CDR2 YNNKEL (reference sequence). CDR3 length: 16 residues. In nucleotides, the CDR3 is TGTGCCAGCAGCCAAGCGGACAGGGCGGGCTACAATGAGCAGTTCTTC. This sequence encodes CASSQADRAGYNEQFF.

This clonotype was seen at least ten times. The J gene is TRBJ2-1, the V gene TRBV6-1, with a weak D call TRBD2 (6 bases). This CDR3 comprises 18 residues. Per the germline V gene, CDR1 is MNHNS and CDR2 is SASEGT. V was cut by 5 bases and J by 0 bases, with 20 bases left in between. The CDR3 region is CASSMGSLAFSSYNEQFF. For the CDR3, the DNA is TGTGCCAGCAGTATGGGGAGTCTAGCGTTCAGCTCCTACAATGAGCAGTTCTTC.

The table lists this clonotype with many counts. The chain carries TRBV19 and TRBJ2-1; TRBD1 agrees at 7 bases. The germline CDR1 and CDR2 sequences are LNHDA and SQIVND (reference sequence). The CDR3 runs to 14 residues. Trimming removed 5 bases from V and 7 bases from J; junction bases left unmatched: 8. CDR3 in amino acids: CASSLKTGMNEQFF. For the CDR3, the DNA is TGTGCCAGTAGTCTAAAGACAGGGATGAATGAGCAGTTCTTC. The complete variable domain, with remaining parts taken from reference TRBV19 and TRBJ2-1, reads DGGITQSPKYLFRKEGQNVTLSCEQNLNHDAMYWYRQDPGQGLRLIYYSQIVNDFQKGDIAEGYSVSREKKESFPLTVTSAQKNPTAFYLCASSLKTGMNEQFFGPGTRLTVL.

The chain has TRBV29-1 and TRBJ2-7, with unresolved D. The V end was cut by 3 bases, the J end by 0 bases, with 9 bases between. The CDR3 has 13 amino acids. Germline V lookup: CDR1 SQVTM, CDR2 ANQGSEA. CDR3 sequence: CSVEVTPSYEQYF. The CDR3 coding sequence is TGCAGCGTTGAGGTGACCCCCTCCTACGAGCAGTACTTC.

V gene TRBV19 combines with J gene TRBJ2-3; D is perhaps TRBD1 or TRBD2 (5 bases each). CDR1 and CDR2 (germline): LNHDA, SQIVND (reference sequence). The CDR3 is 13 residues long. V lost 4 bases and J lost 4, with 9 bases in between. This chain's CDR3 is CASSRDRADTQYF. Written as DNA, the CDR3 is TGTGCCAGTAGTAGGGACCGAGCAGATACGCAGTATTTT. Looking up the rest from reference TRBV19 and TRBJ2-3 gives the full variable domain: DGGITQSPKYLFRKEGQNVTLSCEQNLNHDAMYWYRQDPGQGLRLIYYSQIVNDFQKGDIAEGYSVSREKKESFPLTVTSAQKNPTAFYLCASSRDRADTQYFGPGTRLTVL.

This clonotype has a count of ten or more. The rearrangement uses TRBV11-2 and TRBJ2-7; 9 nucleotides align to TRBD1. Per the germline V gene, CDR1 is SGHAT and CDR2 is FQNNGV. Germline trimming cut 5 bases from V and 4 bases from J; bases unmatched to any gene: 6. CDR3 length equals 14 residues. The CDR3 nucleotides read TGTGCCAGCAGCGACGGGACAGGGCTTTACGAGCAGTACTTC. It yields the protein CASSDGTGLYEQYF.

The CDR3 nucleotides are TGTGCCAGCTCAAAGGTTTCAGGGGGCACAGATACGCAGTATTTT. It yields the protein CASSKVSGGTDTQYF. This chain connects TRBV18 to TRBJ2-3, with TRBD1 as a possible D gene (6 bases). The V gene's germline CDR1 is KGHSH and CDR2 LQKENI. The V gene lost 5 bases and the J gene lost 1 base, with 13 bases spanning the gap. CDR3 length equals 15 residues.

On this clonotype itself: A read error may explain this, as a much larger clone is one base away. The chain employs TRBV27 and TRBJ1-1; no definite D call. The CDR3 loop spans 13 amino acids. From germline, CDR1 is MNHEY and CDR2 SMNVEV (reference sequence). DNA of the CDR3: TGTGCCAACAGTTTAAATTTGTACACTGAAGCTTTCTTT. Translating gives CANSLNLYTEAFF.

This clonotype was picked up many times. In DNA form, the CDR3 reads TGTGCCAGCAGTTACCCGGGCCAATTTAACTACAATGAGCAGTTCTTC. It yields the protein CASSYPGQFNYNEQFF. The gene calls are TRBV6-5 and TRBJ2-1; D gene ambiguous. V was pared by 2 bases and J by 3 bases, with 14 bases between. Germline V gene data show CDR1 as MNHEY and CDR2 as SVGAGI. This CDR3 is built from 16 residues.

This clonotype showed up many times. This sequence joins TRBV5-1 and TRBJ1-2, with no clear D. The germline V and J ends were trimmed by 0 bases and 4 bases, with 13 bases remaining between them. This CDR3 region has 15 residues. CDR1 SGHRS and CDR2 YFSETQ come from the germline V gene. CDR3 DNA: TGCGCCAGCAGCTTGGCGGAGGGATCAGGCTATGGCTACACCTTC. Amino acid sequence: CASSLAEGSGYGYTF.

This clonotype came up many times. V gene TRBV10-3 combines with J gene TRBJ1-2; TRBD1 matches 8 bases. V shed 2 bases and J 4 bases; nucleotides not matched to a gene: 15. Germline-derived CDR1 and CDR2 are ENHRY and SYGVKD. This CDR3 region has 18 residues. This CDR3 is CAISEGTGARTARYGYTF. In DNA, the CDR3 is TGTGCCATCAGTGAGGGGACAGGCGCTAGAACGGCCCGCTATGGCTACACCTTC.

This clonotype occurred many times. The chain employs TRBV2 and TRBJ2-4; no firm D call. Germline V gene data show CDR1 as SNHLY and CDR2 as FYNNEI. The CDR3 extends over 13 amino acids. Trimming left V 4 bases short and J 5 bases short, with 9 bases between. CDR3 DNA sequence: TGTGCCAGCAGTGTAATAACCCAAAACATTCAGTACTTC. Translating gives CASSVITQNIQYF.